This is a list of T cell receptor beta chains from one sample in a study of cytomegalovirus exposure and HLA in healthy donors. Repertoires were generated with immunoSEQ multiplex PCR, while TCRdb's copy carries only in-frame clones and drops some. Of about 160,000 clones listed, approximately 78% are singletons. Source material: PBMCs. The origin of the receptors is a girl aged 2 to 9 in good health and CMV-seropositive. The CDR3 runs from the conserved cysteine through the conserved F or W. The D gene is left open where the match is weak. Clone sizes are given selectively: once, few, many, or a class where the clone is expanded.

abundance: .
d_gene: TRBD1
v_gene: TRBV30
j_gene: TRBJ2-3
CDR3nt: TGTGCCTGGAGTATAGGACAGGGAAGGGATACGCAGTATTTT
CDR3aa: CAWSIGQGRDTQYF

abundance: .
d_gene: .
v_gene: TRBV30
j_gene: TRBJ1-2
CDR3nt: TGTGCCTGGCGGGGTTGGTATGGCTACACCTTC
CDR3aa: CAWRGWYGYTF

abundance: .
d_gene: .
v_gene: TRBV5-1
j_gene: TRBJ2-1
CDR3nt: TGCGCCAGCAGCCCGCTAGGCCATGAGCAGTTCTTC
CDR3aa: CASSPLGHEQFF

abundance: .
d_gene: TRBD2
v_gene: TRBV2
j_gene: TRBJ2-1
CDR3nt: TGTGCCAGCAGTGAAGTTTGGGTAGCGGGAGACGAGCAGTTCTTC
CDR3aa: CASSEVWVAGDEQFF

abundance: .
d_gene: .
v_gene: TRBV4-2
j_gene: TRBJ1-5
CDR3nt: TGTGCCAGCAGCCAAGACAGGGATCAGCCCCAGCATTTT
CDR3aa: CASSQDRDQPQHF

abundance: .
d_gene: TRBD1
v_gene: TRBV5-1
j_gene: TRBJ2-6
CDR3nt: TGCGCCAGCAGCTATCCGGGACAGGGGGCGCTTGGGGCCAACGTCCTGACTTTC
CDR3aa: CASSYPGQGALGANVLTF

abundance: once
d_gene: TRBD2
v_gene: TRBV2
j_gene: TRBJ2-7
CDR3nt: TGTGCCAGCAGTGAAGCCGGGGGGGACCGTTCCTACGAGCAGTACTTC
CDR3aa: CASSEAGGDRSYEQYF

abundance: .
d_gene: TRBD1
v_gene: TRBV11-2
j_gene: TRBJ1-2
CDR3nt: TGTGCCAGCAGCGACTACAGGGGGCCTGGCTACACCTTC
CDR3aa: CASSDYRGPGYTF

abundance: once
d_gene: .
v_gene: TRBV7-8
j_gene: TRBJ1-1
CDR3nt: TGTGCCAGCAGTTTCCAACTGACAGCTGAAGCTTTCTTT
CDR3aa: CASSFQLTAEAFF

abundance: .
d_gene: .
v_gene: TRBV7-6
j_gene: TRBJ2-2
CDR3nt: TGTGCCAGCAGCTCGACTCCGGCCACCGGGGAGCTGTTTTTT
CDR3aa: CASSSTPATGELFF

abundance: .
d_gene: .
v_gene: TRBV7-9
j_gene: TRBJ2-1
CDR3nt: TGTGCCAGCATCTCCTACCTAGCGAATCCTAGGAATGAGCAGTTCTTC
CDR3aa: CASISYLANPRNEQFF

abundance: .
d_gene: TRBD2
v_gene: TRBV4-1
j_gene: TRBJ2-4
CDR3nt: TGCGCCAGCAGCCAGGATTCGACTAGCGGGAGCGGGGGCATTCAGTACTTC
CDR3aa: CASSQDSTSGSGGIQYF

abundance: .
d_gene: .
v_gene: TRBV7-9
j_gene: TRBJ1-2
CDR3nt: TGTGCCAGCAGCTTAGGGCTCTATGGCTACACCTTC
CDR3aa: CASSLGLYGYTF

abundance: once
d_gene: .
v_gene: TRBV6-4
j_gene: TRBJ2-1
CDR3nt: TGTGCCAGCAGTGACGGAAGCGTAAATGAGCAGTTCTTC
CDR3aa: CASSDGSVNEQFF

abundance: .
d_gene: TRBD1
v_gene: TRBV5-1
j_gene: TRBJ1-2
CDR3nt: TGCGCCAGCAAACCGGGACAGGACATATATGGCTACACCTTC
CDR3aa: CASKPGQDIYGYTF

abundance: .
d_gene: TRBD1
v_gene: TRBV28
j_gene: TRBJ1-1
CDR3nt: TGTGCCAGCAGTTCGGACAGGGCATTGAACACTGAAGCTTTCTTT
CDR3aa: CASSSDRALNTEAFF

abundance: .
d_gene: .
v_gene: TRBV7-6
j_gene: TRBJ1-1
CDR3nt: TGTGCCAGCAGCCCAGAGGGCGCTAACACTGAAGCTTTCTTT
CDR3aa: CASSPEGANTEAFF

abundance: .
d_gene: TRBD1
v_gene: TRBV6-5
j_gene: TRBJ1-1
CDR3nt: TGTGCCAGCAGTTCCCTGGGACAGGGGGGAGCTTTCTTT
CDR3aa: CASSSLGQGGAFF

abundance: few
d_gene: TRBD1
v_gene: TRBV5-1
j_gene: TRBJ2-2
CDR3nt: TGCGCCAGCAGCTTGGCCCGGGACAGGGTGGTCGGGGAGCTGTTTTTT
CDR3aa: CASSLARDRVVGELFF